This T cell receptor beta chain was retrieved from a study of cytomegalovirus exposure and HLA in healthy donors. Study outcomes and limitations: With high specificity and sensitivity, the classifier reportedly diagnosed cytomegalovirus status. Most TCR sequences were seen very rarely across donors, but some public TCRs occurred in many.

The table came from immunoSEQ multiplex PCR; TCRdb's copy has only in-frame clones and leaves some out. The sample lists a few hundred thousand clones, less than 90% occurring once. Germline-derived CDR1 and CDR2 are MDHEN and SYDVKM. Trimming cost V 8 bases and J 10 bases, with 29 bases left between them. This CDR3 contains 16 residues. With respect to this clone: Its antigen is as yet unknown.

Donors were drawn from the approximately 120-subject validation cohort, separate from the 666-subject first cohort. The receptor was isolated from a man between 18 and 35 years old in good health and CMV-seropositive. This sequence joins TRBV28 and TRBJ1-1; D possibly corresponds to TRBD1 (6 bases). The material sequenced was PBMCs. CDR3 amino acids: CASFSGTIYMGSGAFF. In DNA, the CDR3 is TGTGCCAGCTTTAGCGGGACAATATACATGGGGAGTGGAGCTTTCTTT. The whole variable domain, filled in from reference TRBV28 and TRBJ1-1, reads DVKVTQSSRYLVKRTGEKVFLECVQDMDHENMFWYRQDPGLGLRLIYFSYDVKMKEKGDIPEGYSVSREKKERFSLILESASTNQTSMYLCASFSGTIYMGSGAFFGQGTRLTVV.